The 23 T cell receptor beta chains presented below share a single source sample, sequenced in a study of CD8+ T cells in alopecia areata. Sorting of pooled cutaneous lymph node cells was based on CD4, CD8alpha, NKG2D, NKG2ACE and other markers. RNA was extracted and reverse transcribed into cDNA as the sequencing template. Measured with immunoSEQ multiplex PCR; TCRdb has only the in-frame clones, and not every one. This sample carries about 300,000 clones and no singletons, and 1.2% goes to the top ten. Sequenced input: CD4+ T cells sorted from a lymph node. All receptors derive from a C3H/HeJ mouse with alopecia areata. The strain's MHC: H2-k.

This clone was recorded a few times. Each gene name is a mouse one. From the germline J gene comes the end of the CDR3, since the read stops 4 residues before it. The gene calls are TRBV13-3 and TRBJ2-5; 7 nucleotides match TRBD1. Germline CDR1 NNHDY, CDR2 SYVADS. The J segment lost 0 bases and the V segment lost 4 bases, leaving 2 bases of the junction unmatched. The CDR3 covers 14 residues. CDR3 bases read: TGTGCCAGCAGTCGGGACAGAAACCAAGAC. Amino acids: CASSRDRNQD. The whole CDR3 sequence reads CASSRDRNQDTQYF. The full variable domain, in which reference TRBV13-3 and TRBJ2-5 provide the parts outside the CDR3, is EAAVTQSPRSKVAVTGGKVTLSCHQTNNHDYMYWYRQDTGHGLRLIHYSYVADSTEKGDIPDGYKASRPSQENFSLILELASLSQTAVYFCASSRDRNQDTQYFGPGTRLLVL.

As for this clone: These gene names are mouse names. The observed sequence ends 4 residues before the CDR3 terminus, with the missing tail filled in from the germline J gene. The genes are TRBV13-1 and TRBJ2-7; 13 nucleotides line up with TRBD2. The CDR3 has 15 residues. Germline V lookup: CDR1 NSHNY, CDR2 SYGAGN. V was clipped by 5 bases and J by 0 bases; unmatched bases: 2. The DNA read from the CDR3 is TGTGCCAGCAGGGGACTGGGGGGGAGCTCCTAT. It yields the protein CASRGLGGSSY. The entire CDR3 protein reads CASRGLGGSSYEQYF.

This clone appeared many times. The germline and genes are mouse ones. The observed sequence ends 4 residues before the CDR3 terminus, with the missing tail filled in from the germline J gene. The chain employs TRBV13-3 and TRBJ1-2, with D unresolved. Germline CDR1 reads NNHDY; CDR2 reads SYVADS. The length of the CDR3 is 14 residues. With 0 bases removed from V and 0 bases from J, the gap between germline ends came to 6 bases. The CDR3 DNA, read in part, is TGTGCCAGCAGTGATGCCAGTGCAAACTCC. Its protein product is CASSDASANS. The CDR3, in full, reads CASSDASANSDYTF.

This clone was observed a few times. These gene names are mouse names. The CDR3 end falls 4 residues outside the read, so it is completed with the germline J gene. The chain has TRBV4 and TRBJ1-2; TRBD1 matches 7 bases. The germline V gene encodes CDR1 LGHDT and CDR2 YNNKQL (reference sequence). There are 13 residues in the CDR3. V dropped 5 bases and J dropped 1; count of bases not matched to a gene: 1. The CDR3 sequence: CASSRDRNSDYTF. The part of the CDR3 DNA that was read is TGTGCCAGCAGCCGGGACAGAAACTCC.

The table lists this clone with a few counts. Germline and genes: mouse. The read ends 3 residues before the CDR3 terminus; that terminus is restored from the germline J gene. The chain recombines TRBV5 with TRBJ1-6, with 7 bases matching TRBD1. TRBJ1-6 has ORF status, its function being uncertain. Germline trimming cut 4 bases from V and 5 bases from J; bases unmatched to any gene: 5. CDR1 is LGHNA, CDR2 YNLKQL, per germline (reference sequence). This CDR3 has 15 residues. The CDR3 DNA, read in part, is TGTGCCAGCAGCCCCCGGGACAGACATAATTCGCCC. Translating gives CASSPRDRHNSP. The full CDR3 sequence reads CASSPRDRHNSPLYF.

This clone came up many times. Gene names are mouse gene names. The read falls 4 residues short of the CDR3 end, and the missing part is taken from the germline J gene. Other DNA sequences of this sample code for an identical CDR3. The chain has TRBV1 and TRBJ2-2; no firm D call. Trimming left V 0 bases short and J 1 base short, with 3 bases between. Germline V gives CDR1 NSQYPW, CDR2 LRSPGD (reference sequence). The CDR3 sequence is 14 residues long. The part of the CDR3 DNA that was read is TGCACCTGCAGTGCAGACAGAAACACCGGG. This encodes CTCSADRNTG. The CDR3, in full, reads CTCSADRNTGQLYF.

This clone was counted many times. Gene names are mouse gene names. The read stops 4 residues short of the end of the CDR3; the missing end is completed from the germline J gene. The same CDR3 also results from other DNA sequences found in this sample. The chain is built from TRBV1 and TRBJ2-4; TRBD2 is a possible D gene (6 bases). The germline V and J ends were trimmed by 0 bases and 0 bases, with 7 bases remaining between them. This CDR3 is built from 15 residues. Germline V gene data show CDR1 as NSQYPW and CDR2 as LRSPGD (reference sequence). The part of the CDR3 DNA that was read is TGCACCTGCAGTGCAGATGGGGGTAGTCAAAAC. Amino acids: CTCSADGGSQN. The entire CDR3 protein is CTCSADGGSQNTLYF.

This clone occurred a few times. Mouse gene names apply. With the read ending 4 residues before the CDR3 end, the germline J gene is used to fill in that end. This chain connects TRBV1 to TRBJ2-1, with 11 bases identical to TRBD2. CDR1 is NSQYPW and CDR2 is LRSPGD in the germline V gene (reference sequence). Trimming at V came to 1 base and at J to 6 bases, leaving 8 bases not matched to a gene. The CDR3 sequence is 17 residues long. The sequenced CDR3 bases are TGCACCTGCAGTGCAGGGACTGGGGGGAGAGGGTTTGCT. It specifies CTCSAGTGGRGFA. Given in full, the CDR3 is CTCSAGTGGRGFAEQFF.

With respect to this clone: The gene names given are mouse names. The CDR3 bases that were read are TGTGCTAGCAGTCCGACAGGGAGGGGTGCAGAA. It specifies CASSPTGRGAE. Given in full, the CDR3 is CASSPTGRGAETLYF. J is TRBJ2-3 and V is TRBV29; 7 bases are a match to TRBD1. The read falls 4 residues short of the CDR3 end, and the missing part is taken from the germline J gene. The junction had 6 bases not matched to a gene; V was cut back by 5 bases and J by 1 base. The CDR3 runs to 15 residues. Germline CDR1 and CDR2: MSHET and SYDVDS.

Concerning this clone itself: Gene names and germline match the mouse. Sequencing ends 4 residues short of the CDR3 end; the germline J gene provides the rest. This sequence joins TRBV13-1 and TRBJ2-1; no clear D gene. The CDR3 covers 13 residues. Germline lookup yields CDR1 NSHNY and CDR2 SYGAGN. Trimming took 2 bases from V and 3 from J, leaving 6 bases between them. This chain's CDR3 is CASSDNTYAEQFF. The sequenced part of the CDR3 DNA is TGTGCCAGCAGTGACAACACCTATGCT.

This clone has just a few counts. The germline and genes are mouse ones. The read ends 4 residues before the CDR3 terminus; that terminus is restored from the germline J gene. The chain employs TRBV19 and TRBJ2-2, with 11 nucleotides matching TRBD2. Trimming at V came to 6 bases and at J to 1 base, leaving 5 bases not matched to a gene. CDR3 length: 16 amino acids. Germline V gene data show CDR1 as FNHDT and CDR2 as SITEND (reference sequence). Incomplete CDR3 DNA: TGTGCCAGCACCCCGGACTGGGGGGTAAACACCGGG. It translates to CASTPDWGVNTG. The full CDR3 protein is CASTPDWGVNTGQLYF.

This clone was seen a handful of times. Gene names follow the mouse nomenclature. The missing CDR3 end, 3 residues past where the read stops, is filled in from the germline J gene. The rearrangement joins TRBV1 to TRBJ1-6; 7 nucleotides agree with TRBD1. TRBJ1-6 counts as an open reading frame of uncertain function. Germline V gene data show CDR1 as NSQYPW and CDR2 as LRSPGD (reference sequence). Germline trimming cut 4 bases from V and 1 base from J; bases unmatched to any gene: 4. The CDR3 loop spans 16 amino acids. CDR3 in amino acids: CTCSEQGRSYNSPLYF. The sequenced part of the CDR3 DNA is TGCACCTGCAGTGAACAGGGGAGATCCTATAATTCGCCC.

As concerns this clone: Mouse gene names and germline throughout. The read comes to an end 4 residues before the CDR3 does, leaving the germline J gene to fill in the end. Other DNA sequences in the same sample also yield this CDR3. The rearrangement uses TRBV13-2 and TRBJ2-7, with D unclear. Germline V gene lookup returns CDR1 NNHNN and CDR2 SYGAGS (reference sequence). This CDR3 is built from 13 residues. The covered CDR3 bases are TGTGCCAGCGGTGATGCAGCAGCGTAT. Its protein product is CASGDAAAY. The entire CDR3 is CASGDAAAYEQYF.

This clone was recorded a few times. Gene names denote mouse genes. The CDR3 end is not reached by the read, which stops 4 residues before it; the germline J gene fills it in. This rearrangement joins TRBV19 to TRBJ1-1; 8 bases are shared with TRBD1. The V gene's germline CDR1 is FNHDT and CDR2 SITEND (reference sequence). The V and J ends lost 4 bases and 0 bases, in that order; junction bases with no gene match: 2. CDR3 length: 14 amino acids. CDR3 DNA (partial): TGTGCCAGCAGTCCAGGGGGCTCAAACACA. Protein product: CASSPGGSNT. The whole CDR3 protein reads CASSPGGSNTEVFF.

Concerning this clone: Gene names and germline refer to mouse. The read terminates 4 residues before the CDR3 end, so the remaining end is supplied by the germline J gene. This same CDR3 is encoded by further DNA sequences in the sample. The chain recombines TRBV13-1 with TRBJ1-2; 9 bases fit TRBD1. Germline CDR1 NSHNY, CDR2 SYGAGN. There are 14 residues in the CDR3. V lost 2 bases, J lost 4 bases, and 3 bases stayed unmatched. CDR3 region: CASSEGQGGSDYTF. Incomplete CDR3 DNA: TGTGCCAGCAGTGAGGGACAGGGAGGCTCC.

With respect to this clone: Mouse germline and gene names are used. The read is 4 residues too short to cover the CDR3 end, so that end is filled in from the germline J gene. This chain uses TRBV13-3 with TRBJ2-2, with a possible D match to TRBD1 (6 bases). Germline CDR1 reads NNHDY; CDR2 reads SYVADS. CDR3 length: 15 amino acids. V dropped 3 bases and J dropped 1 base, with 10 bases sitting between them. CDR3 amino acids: CASSVRGQNTGQLYF. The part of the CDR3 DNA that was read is TGTGCCAGCAGTGTCAGGGGACAAAACACCGGG.

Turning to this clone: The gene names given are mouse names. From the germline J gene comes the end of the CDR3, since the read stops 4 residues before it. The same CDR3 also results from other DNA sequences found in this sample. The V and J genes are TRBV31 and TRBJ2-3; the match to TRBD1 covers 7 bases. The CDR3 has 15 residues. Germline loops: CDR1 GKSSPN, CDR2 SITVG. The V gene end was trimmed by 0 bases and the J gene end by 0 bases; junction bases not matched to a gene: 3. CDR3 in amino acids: CAWSLGTASAETLYF. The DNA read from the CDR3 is TGTGCCTGGAGTCTCGGGACAGCCAGTGCAGAA.

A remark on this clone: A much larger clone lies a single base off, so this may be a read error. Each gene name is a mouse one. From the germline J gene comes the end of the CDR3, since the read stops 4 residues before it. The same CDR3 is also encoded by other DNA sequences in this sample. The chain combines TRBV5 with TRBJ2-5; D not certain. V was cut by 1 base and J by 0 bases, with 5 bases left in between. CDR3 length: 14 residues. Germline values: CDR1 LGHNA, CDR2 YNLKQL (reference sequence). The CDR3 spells CASSQGVNQDTQYF. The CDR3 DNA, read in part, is TGTGCCAGCAGCCAAGGTGTTAACCAAGAC.

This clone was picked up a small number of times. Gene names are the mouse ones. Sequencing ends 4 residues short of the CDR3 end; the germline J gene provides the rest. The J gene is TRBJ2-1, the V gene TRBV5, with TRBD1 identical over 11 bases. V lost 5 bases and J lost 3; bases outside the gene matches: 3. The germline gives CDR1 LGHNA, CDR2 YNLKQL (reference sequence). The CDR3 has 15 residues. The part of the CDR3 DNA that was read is TGTGCCAGCAGCTCGGGACAGGGGGGCTATGCT. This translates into CASSSGQGGYA. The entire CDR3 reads CASSSGQGGYAEQFF.

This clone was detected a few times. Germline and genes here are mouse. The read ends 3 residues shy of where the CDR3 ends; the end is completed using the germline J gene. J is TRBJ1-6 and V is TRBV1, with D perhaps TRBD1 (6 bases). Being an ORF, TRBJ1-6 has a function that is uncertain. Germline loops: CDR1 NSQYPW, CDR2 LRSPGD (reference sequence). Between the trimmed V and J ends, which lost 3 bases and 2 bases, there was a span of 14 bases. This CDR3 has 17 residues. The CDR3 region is CTCSAGGGAPYNSPLYF. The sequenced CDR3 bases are TGCACCTGCAGTGCGGGGGGGGGCGCTCCCTATAATTCGCCC.

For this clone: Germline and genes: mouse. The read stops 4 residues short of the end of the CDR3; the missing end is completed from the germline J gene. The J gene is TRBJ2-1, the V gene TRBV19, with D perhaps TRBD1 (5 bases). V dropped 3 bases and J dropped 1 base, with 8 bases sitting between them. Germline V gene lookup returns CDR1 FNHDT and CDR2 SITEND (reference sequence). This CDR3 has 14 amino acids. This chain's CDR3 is CASSKDRNYAEQFF. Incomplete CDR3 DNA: TGTGCCAGCAGTAAAGACAGAAACTATGCT. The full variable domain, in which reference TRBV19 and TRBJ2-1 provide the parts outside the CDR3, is GGIITQTPKFLIGQEGQKLTLKCQQNFNHDTMYWYRQDSGKGLRLIYYSITENDLQKGDLSEGYDASREKKSSFSLTVTSAQKNEMAVFLCASSKDRNYAEQFFGPGTRLTVL.

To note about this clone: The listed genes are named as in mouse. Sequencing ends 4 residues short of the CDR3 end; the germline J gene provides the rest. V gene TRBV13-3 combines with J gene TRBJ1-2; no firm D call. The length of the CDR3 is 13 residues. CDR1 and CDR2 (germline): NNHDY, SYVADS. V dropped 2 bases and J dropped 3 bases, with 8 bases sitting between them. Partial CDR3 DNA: TGTGCCAGCAGTGAAAGGGTGGACTCC. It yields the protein CASSERVDS. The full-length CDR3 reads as CASSERVDSDYTF.

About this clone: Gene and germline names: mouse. The CDR3 spells CASPTSAETLYF. The covered CDR3 bases are TGTGCTAGCCCAACTAGTGCAGAA. V is TRBV29 and J is TRBJ2-3; D not resolved. The CDR3 end lies 4 residues beyond the end of the read and is filled in from the germline J gene. Between the trimmed V and J ends, which lost 8 bases and 0 bases, there was a span of 6 bases. The CDR3 covers 12 residues. Germline V gene lookup returns CDR1 MSHET and CDR2 SYDVDS.